Below, 17 T cell receptor beta chains from the same sample are listed, as sequenced in a study of T cell responses to AZD1222 COVID-19 vaccine. Here immunoSEQ multiplex PCR was the method, and the copy in TCRdb shows in-frame clones only, minus some. The table records 130,000 or so clones, approximately 86% of them present only once. Here the sequenced sample was peripheral blood, taken 28 days after the second AZD1222 dose. Receptor source: an adult who received the AZD1222 COVID-19 vaccine.

The chain is built from TRBV12-5 and TRBJ2-3; D may match TRBD1 or TRBD2 (5 bases each). V dropped 0 bases and J dropped 0 bases, with 16 bases sitting between them. Germline V gene sequence: CDR1 LGHNT, CDR2 FRNRAP. The CDR3 runs 18 residues. In nucleotides, the CDR3 is TGTGCTAGTGGTTTGGTCACGGACGGGGACCTTAGCACAGATACGCAGTATTTT. Protein sequence: CASGLVTDGDLSTDTQYF.

This chain links TRBV7-7 with TRBJ2-3; TRBD2 agrees at 7 bases. CDR3 length: 14 residues. Germline trimming cut 5 bases from V and 4 bases from J; bases unmatched to any gene: 6. Germline-derived CDR1 and CDR2 are SSHAT and FNYEAQ (reference sequence). CDR3 DNA sequence: TGTGCCAGCAGCGGACTAGGGAGGGCAGATACGCAGTATTTT. Protein product: CASSGLGRADTQYF.

This sequence joins TRBV7-2 and TRBJ1-1; D is unclear. Germline-derived CDR1 and CDR2 are SGHTA and FQGNSA. This CDR3 has 12 amino acids. Trimming left V 5 bases short and J 11 bases short, with 15 bases between. CDR3 bases: TGTGCCAGCAGCGCTGTGAGGCAGCTGGCTTTCTTT. It encodes CASSAVRQLAFF.

The chain links TRBV6-4 to TRBJ2-1, with a tentative D call TRBD2 (7 bases). In germline, CDR1 is MRHNA, CDR2 SNTAGT. The CDR3 has 15 residues. V lost 3 bases and J lost 2, with 11 bases in between. The chain's CDR3 is CASSEEGGTYNEQFF. The CDR3 bases are TGTGCCAGCAGTGAAGAGGGGGGGACCTACAATGAGCAGTTCTTC.

This clone has only one observation. This rearrangement joins TRBV28 to TRBJ2-7; 8 bases match TRBD1. The CDR3 spans 14 residues. The V and J ends lost 7 bases and 5 bases, in that order; junction bases with no gene match: 10. Germline-derived CDR1 and CDR2 are MDHEN and SYDVKM. CDR3 DNA sequence: TGTGCCAGCATCCCCAGGGGGCTAATCCACGAGCAGTACTTC. Translating gives CASIPRGLIHEQYF. Variable domain in full (rest from reference TRBV28 and TRBJ2-7): DVKVTQSSRYLVKRTGEKVFLECVQDMDHENMFWYRQDPGLGLRLIYFSYDVKMKEKGDIPEGYSVSREKKERFSLILESASTNQTSMYLCASIPRGLIHEQYFGPGTRLTVT.

The chain has TRBV12-3 or TRBV12-4 and TRBJ2-7; the D gene could be TRBD1 or TRBD2 (5 bases each). This CDR3 has 13 residues. The V end lost 4 bases, the J end lost 3 bases, and 10 bases lay between the germline ends. This chain's CDR3 is CASSWDPLYEQYF. The CDR3, as DNA: TGTGCCAGCAGTTGGGACCCTCTCTACGAGCAGTACTTC.

The J gene is TRBJ2-7, the V gene TRBV19; 9 positions agree with TRBD1. Germline loops: CDR1 LNHDA, CDR2 SQIVND (reference sequence). The J segment lost 5 bases and the V segment lost 9 bases, leaving 11 bases of the junction unmatched. This CDR3 spans 14 amino acids. The CDR3: CASPGGDRDHEQYF. Written as DNA, the CDR3 is TGTGCCAGCCCCGGAGGGGACAGGGACCACGAGCAGTACTTC.

This clone has just one count. The J gene is TRBJ2-5, the V gene TRBV20-1; D might be TRBD2 (7 bases). Germline V gives CDR1 DFQATT, CDR2 SNEGSKA (reference sequence). The V gene lost 3 bases and the J gene lost 5 bases, with 10 bases spanning the gap. The CDR3 runs 12 residues. In nucleotides, the CDR3 is TGCAGTGCTAGTGGGGGGGCTGAGACCCAGTACTTC. The encoded protein is CSASGGAETQYF.

The chain joins TRBV6-5 to TRBJ2-7; no clear D. V gave up 5 bases and J gave up 0 bases, with 11 bases separating them. The CDR3 sequence is 14 residues long. Germline CDR1 MNHEY, CDR2 SVGAGI. The CDR3 DNA follows: TGTGCCAGCAGTAAATCCGGGCCCTCCTACGAGCAGTACTTC. This codes for CASSKSGPSYEQYF.

This chain uses TRBV11-3 with TRBJ1-1; D is perhaps TRBD1 (6 bases). The CDR3 runs to 15 residues. The V gene lost 5 bases and the J gene lost 1 base, with 14 bases spanning the gap. Looked up from germline, CDR1 is SGHNT and CDR2 is YENEEA. CDR3: CASSPRTAQNTEAFF. CDR3 coding DNA: TGTGCCAGCAGCCCCCGGACAGCTCAGAACACTGAAGCTTTCTTT.

The genes are TRBV7-2 and TRBJ2-7; D possibly uses TRBD1 or TRBD2 (5 bases each). Trimming pared 1 base from V and 3 bases from J, leaving 13 bases between. Looked up from germline, CDR1 is SGHTA and CDR2 is FQGNSA. This CDR3 has 15 amino acids. The CDR3 DNA follows: TGTGCCAGCAGCTTAGGCCAGGGTGGGAGCTACGAGCAGTACTTC. Protein: CASSLGQGGSYEQYF.

The chain couples TRBV5-6 to TRBJ2-3; weak D call: TRBD2 (5 bases). The CDR3 spans 16 residues. Germline V gene sequence: CDR1 SGHDT, CDR2 YYEEEE. The V end was cut by 3 bases, the J end by 3 bases, with 17 bases between. In DNA form, the CDR3 reads TGTGCCAGCAGCTCCCAGAGGTGGGAGAATACAGATACGCAGTATTTT. This encodes CASSSQRWENTDTQYF.

This chain links TRBV5-6 with TRBJ1-5; 7 bases align to TRBD1. V was clipped by 3 bases and J by 7 bases; unmatched bases: 10. CDR1 is SGHDT, CDR2 YYEEEE, per germline. The CDR3 loop spans 15 amino acids. CDR3 sequence (DNA): TGTGCCAGCAGCTCCCTCCTGGAAGGGGGCCAGCCCCAGCATTTT. This gives the protein CASSSLLEGGQPQHF.

The chain joins TRBV24-1 to TRBJ1-2; 9 nucleotides agree with TRBD1. The germline V gene encodes CDR1 KGHDR and CDR2 SFDVKD. The CDR3 runs 15 residues. The trim removed 4 bases at V and 3 bases at J, leaving 5 bases unmatched. CDR3 nucleotides: TGTGCCACCAGTGACCCGGGACAGGGAGACTATGGCTACACCTTC. This gives the protein CATSDPGQGDYGYTF.

The V gene is TRBV11-2, the J gene TRBJ2-7; TRBD1 agrees at 7 bases. The CDR3 is made up of 15 amino acids. V lost 5 bases to trimming and J lost 4 bases; unmatched junction nucleotides: 11. CDR1 and CDR2 (germline): SGHAT, FQNNGV. CDR3 nucleotide sequence: TGTGCCAGCAGCCTCCTAAGGGGCAGGGGGTACGAGCAGTACTTC. Translation: CASSLLRGRGYEQYF.

The chain links TRBV5-4 to TRBJ1-4, with a tentative D call TRBD1 (6 bases). The germline gives CDR1 SGHNT, CDR2 YYREEE (reference sequence). The V gene lost 4 bases and the J gene lost 7 bases, with 14 bases spanning the gap. This CDR3 has 14 residues. CDR3 protein: CASSPLRTAEKLFF. The CDR3, as DNA: TGTGCCAGCAGCCCTTTACGGACAGCTGAAAAACTGTTTTTT.

The sample holds one count of this clone. Here the CDR3 DNA reads TGTGCCAGTATGCCGACAGGTCTCTCTGGAAACACCATATATTTT. This codes for CASMPTGLSGNTIYF. The rearrangement uses TRBV19 and TRBJ1-3; D is possibly TRBD1 (6 bases). CDR3 size: 15 residues. Trimming removed 7 bases from V and 0 bases from J, with 13 bases in between. The germline gives CDR1 LNHDA, CDR2 SQIVND (reference sequence).